This T cell receptor (beta chain) was identified in a study of T cell repertoires in cytomegalovirus infection. Looking at the study overall: Indications came from public TCR beta signatures; they pointed to CMV infection and to a matching HLA type. Study-wide points: In two of eight donors, the top clonotype was HLA-C-restricted CMV-specific. Frequencies of public TCR beta families were cumulated, and this identified carriers of CMV plus the relevant HLA.

As for this clonotype: Its antigen is not known.

TCRdb processed the reads anew with MiXCR; each CDR3 protein has one entry. Seen here are about 190,000 distinct CDR3 sequences, approximately 30% observed once, and the top ten hold roughly 31%. V gave up 0 bases and J gave up 9 bases; unmatched junction bases: 7. The CDR3 spans 14 residues. Germline V gene data show CDR1 as LGHNA and CDR2 as YNFKEQ. Sequencing was performed on PBMCs. V and J are TRBV4-2 and TRBJ1-2, with TRBD1 matching over 7 bases. This receptor was identified in a human donor in good health (CMV status not recorded). Some clones in this sample may be carry-over from other donors' samples. This chain's CDR3 is CASSQDGQERSYTF. CDR3 coding DNA: TGTGCCAGCAGCCAAGATGGACAGGAAAGGAGCTACACCTTC.